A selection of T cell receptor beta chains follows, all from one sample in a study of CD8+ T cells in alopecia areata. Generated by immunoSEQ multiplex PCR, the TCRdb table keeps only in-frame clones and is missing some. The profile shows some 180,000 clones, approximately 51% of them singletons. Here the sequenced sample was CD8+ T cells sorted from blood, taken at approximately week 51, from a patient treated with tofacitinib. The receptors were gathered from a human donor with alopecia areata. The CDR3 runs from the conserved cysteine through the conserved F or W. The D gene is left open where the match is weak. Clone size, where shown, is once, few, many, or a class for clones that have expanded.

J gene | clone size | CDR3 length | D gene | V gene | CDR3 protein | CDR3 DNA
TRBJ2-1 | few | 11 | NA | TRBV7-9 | CASSLGVEQFF | TGTGCCAGCAGCTTAGGGGTTGAGCAGTTCTTC
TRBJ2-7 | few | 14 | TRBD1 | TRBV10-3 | CAIRGTGGVYEQYF | TGTGCCATCAGGGGGACAGGGGGAGTCTACGAGCAGTACTTC
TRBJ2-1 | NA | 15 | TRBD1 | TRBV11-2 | CASSSTGGGNNEQFF | TGTGCCAGCAGCTCAACAGGGGGCGGAAACAATGAGCAGTTCTTC
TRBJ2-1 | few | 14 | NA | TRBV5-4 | CASWGGGGWNEQFF | TGTGCCAGCTGGGGCGGTGGGGGGTGGAATGAGCAGTTCTTC
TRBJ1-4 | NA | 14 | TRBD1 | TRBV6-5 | CASSSGGSNEKLFF | TGTGCCAGCAGTTCAGGGGGCTCTAATGAAAAACTGTTTTTT
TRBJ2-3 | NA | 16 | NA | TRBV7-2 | CASSLLTYRGTDTQYF | TGTGCCAGCAGCTTACTCACGTATAGGGGCACAGATACGCAGTATTTT
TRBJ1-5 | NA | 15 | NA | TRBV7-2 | CASSLFTEGDQPQHF | TGTGCCAGCAGCCTCTTTACAGAGGGGGATCAGCCCCAGCATTTT
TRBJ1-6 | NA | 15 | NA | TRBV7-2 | CASSLWGVGNSPLHF | TGTGCCAGCAGCTTATGGGGGGTTGGTAATTCACCCCTCCACTTT
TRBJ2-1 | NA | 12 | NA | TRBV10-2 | CASLQGHNEQFF | TGCGCCAGTCTCCAGGGGCACAATGAGCAGTTCTTC
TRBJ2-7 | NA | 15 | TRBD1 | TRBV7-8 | CASSWPTGNDYEQYF | TGTGCCAGCAGCTGGCCGACAGGGAATGATTACGAGCAGTACTTC
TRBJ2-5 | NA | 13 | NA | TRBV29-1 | CSVQGRGRETQYF | TGCAGCGTCCAGGGCAGGGGGAGGGAGACCCAGTACTTC
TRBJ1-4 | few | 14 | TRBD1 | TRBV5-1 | CASSHGTGGEKLFF | TGCGCCAGCAGCCACGGGACAGGGGGAGAAAAACTGTTTTTT
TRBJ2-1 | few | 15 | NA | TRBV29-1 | CSVEVASAPYNEQFF | TGCAGCGTTGAAGTGGCTAGCGCGCCCTACAATGAGCAGTTCTTC
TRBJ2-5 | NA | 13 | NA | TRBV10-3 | CAISESLGETQYF | TGTGCCATCAGTGAGTCTCTAGGGGAGACCCAGTACTTC
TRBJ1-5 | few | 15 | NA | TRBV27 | CASSLQAFSNQPQHF | TGTGCCAGCAGTTTGCAAGCATTTAGCAATCAGCCCCAGCATTTT
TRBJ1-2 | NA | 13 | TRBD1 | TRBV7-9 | CASSFPRGDGYTF | TGTGCCAGCAGCTTTCCCAGGGGGGACGGCTACACCTTC
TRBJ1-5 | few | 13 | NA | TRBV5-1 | CASSPRVGQPQHF | TGCGCCAGCAGCCCCCGAGTTGGGCAGCCCCAGCATTTT
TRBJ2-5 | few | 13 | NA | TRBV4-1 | CASSHRVQETQYF | TGCGCCAGCAGCCATCGGGTCCAAGAGACCCAGTACTTC
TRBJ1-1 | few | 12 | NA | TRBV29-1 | CSVVPEGTEAFF | TGCAGCGTTGTTCCCGAGGGCACTGAAGCTTTCTTT
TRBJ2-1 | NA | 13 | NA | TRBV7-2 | CASSHPGRNEQFF | TGTGCCAGCAGCCACCCGGGAAGGAATGAGCAGTTCTTC
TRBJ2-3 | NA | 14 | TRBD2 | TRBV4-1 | CASSLPGGPDTQYF | TGCGCCAGCAGTTTACCGGGGGGACCAGATACGCAGTATTTT
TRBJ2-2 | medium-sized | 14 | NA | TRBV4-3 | CASSPPGDTGELFF | TGCGCCAGCAGCCCCCCTGGCGACACCGGGGAGCTGTTTTTT
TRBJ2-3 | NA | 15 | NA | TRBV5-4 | CASSHREASTDTQYF | TGTGCCAGCAGCCACAGAGAAGCTAGCACAGATACGCAGTATTTT
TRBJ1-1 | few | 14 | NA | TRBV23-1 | CASSHHIRETEAFF | TGCGCCAGCAGTCATCACATAAGAGAAACTGAAGCTTTCTTT
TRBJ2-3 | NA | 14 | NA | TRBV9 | CASSVEGSTDTQYF | TGTGCCAGCAGCGTCGAAGGAAGCACAGATACGCAGTATTTT
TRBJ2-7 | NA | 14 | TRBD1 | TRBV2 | CASNPGGFAYEQYF | TGTGCCAGCAACCCAGGGGGCTTCGCCTACGAGCAGTACTTC
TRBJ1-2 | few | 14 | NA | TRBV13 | CASSLERGYYGYTF | TGTGCCAGCAGCTTAGAACGGGGTTACTATGGCTACACCTTC
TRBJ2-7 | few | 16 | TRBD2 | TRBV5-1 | CASSHPTSGGPYEQYF | TGCGCCAGCAGCCATCCGACTAGCGGGGGGCCCTACGAGCAGTACTTC
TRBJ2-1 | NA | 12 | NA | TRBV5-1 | CASSLRGDEQFF | TGCGCCAGCAGCTTGCGGGGCGACGAGCAGTTCTTC
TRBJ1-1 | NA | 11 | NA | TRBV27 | CASVGGGEAFF | TGTGCCAGCGTTGGGGGCGGGGAAGCTTTCTTT
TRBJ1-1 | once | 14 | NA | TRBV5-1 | CASSLLKTATEAFF | TGCGCCAGCAGCTTGTTGAAAACAGCTACTGAAGCTTTCTTT
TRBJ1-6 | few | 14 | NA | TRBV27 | CASSLDVGGSPLHF | TGTGCCAGCAGTTTGGACGTAGGGGGGTCACCCCTCCACTTT
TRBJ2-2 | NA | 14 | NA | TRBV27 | CASNWVGGTGELFF | TGTGCCAGCAACTGGGTAGGGGGAACCGGGGAGCTGTTTTTT
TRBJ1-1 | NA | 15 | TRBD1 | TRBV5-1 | CASSFRPGQDTEAFF | TGCGCCAGCAGCTTCCGGCCGGGACAGGACACTGAAGCTTTCTTT
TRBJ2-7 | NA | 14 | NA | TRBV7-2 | CASSLRQPPYEQYF | TGTGCCAGCAGCTTAAGACAGCCTCCCTACGAGCAGTACTTC
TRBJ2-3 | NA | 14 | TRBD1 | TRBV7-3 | CASSATGAGDTQYF | TGTGCCAGCAGCGCAACAGGGGCTGGAGATACGCAGTATTTT
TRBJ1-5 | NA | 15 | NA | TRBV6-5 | CASSLDGYSNQPQHF | TGTGCCAGCAGCCTGGACGGCTATAGCAATCAGCCCCAGCATTTT
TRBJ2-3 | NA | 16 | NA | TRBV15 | CATSETVPTSTDTQYF | TGTGCCACCAGCGAAACAGTGCCGACTAGCACAGATACGCAGTATTTT
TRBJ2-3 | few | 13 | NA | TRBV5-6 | CASSQVNTDTQYF | TGTGCCAGCAGCCAAGTCAACACAGATACGCAGTATTTT
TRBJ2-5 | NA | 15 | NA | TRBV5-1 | CASSLTQVEAKTQYF | TGCGCCAGCAGCTTAACACAGGTCGAGGCGAAGACCCAGTACTTC
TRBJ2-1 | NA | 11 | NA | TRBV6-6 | CASSEADEQFF | TGTGCCAGCAGCGAAGCGGATGAGCAGTTCTTC
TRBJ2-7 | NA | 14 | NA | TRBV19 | CASSIGTVVYEQYF | TGTGCCAGTAGTATCGGGACGGTTGTCTACGAGCAGTACTTC
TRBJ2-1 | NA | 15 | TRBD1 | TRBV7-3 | CASSPGTGEGYEQFF | TGTGCCAGCAGTCCCGGGACAGGTGAAGGGTATGAGCAGTTCTTC
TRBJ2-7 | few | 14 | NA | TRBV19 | CASSIGGYAYEQYF | TGTGCCAGTAGTATCGGGGGCTACGCCTACGAGCAGTACTTC
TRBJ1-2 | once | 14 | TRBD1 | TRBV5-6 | CASSNSQGIEGYTF | TGTGCCAGCAGCAATTCACAGGGGATCGAGGGCTACACCTTC
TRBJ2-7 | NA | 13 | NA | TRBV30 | CAWSAASGDEQYF | TGTGCCTGGAGTGCGGCTTCAGGGGATGAGCAGTACTTC
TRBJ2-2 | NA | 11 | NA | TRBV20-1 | CSASWSGELFF | TGCAGTGCTAGTTGGAGCGGGGAGCTGTTTTTT
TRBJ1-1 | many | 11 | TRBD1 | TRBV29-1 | CSVAGGAEAFF | TGCAGCGTTGCAGGGGGCGCTGAAGCTTTCTTT
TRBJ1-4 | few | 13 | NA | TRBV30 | CAWSAQSGEKLFF | TGTGCCTGGAGTGCACAGTCAGGTGAAAAACTGTTTTTT
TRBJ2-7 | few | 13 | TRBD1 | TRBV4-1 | CASSYFPGGEQYF | TGCGCCAGCAGCTACTTTCCAGGGGGCGAGCAGTACTTC